Each of the 14 T cell receptor beta chains below was sequenced from the same sample in a study of blood T cell repertoires in COVID-19. Only in-frame clones appear in the TCRdb table, and some are missing; sequencing was by immunoSEQ multiplex PCR. The sample carries 150,000 or so clones, about nine tenths recorded once. The sample was peripheral blood. All receptors come from a man aged 80 or over with acute or convalescent COVID-19.

The chain couples TRBV3-1 (or the pseudogene TRBV3-2) to TRBJ1-6; TRBD1 might be the D (6 bases). Germline V CDR1 and CDR2: LGHDT, YNNKEL (reference sequence). This CDR3 has 16 residues. Trimming stripped 4 bases from V and 6 bases from J, with 16 bases between. CDR3 nucleotide sequence: TGTGCCAGCAGCCTTCATTTTTCGGACAGTAATTCACCCCTCCACTTT. Its translation is CASSLHFSDSNSPLHF.

This sequence joins TRBV5-1 and TRBJ2-7; D perhaps matches TRBD1 (6 bases). The CDR3 covers 14 residues. Per germline, CDR1 SGHRS and CDR2 YFSETQ. Trimming took 4 bases from V and 2 from J, leaving 13 bases between them. CDR3 region: CASSVNRDTYEQYF. The DNA for the CDR3 is TGCGCCAGCAGCGTTAACAGGGATACCTACGAGCAGTACTTC. The variable domain in full, completed from reference TRBV5-1 and TRBJ2-7, reads KAGVTQTPRYLIKTRGQQVTLSCSPISGHRSVSWYQQTPGQGLQFLFEYFSETQRNKGNFPGRFSGRQFSNSRSEMNVSTLELGDSALYLCASSVNRDTYEQYFGPGTRLTVT.

The chain carries TRBV9 and TRBJ2-5; possibly TRBD2 for D (5 bases). The CDR3 consists of 16 residues. CDR1 and CDR2 from the germline V gene are SGDLS and YYNGEE. V was cut by 0 bases and J by 5 bases, with 17 bases left in between. CDR3 DNA: TGTGCCAGCAGCGTAGGGGTAGGGAATTCGGGGGAGACCCAGTACTTC. Its translation: CASSVGVGNSGETQYF.

The V gene is TRBV5-4, the J gene TRBJ1-2; a possible D gene is TRBD1 (6 bases). V lost 0 bases and J 4 bases, leaving 16 bases between the germline ends. This CDR3 is built from 16 residues. In germline, CDR1 is SGHNT, CDR2 YYREEE (reference sequence). CDR3 nucleotides: TGTGCCAGCAGCTTGGGCTCGGGACAAACTCGCTATGGCTACACCTTC. Translation gives CASSLGSGQTRYGYTF. The variable domain in full, completed from reference TRBV5-4 and TRBJ1-2, reads ETGVTQSPTHLIKTRGQQVTLRCSSQSGHNTVSWYQQALGQGPQFIFQYYREEENGRGNFPPRFSGLQFPNYSSELNVNALELDDSALYLCASSLGSGQTRYGYTFGSGTRLTVV.

The rearrangement uses TRBV28 and TRBJ2-1; D perhaps matches TRBD2 (7 bases). The ends were cut back, 2 bases at V and 0 bases at J, with 14 bases in the middle. This CDR3 region has 17 residues. Germline CDR1 reads MDHEN; CDR2 reads SYDVKM. DNA for the CDR3: TGTGCCAGCAGTTTAATTGGGGGGGCTAACTCCTACAATGAGCAGTTCTTC. Encoded protein: CASSLIGGANSYNEQFF.

V is TRBV7-3 and J is TRBJ2-3; 7 bases fit TRBD2. From germline, CDR1 is SGHTA and CDR2 FQGTGA. The CDR3 covers 15 residues. The V and J ends lost 2 bases and 3 bases, in that order; junction bases with no gene match: 5. CDR3 sequence reads: CASSLAGVETDTQYF. The DNA of the CDR3 is TGTGCCAGCAGCTTAGCGGGAGTGGAGACAGATACGCAGTATTTT.

The chain uses TRBV4-1 and TRBJ1-4, with a weak D call TRBD1 (6 bases). Germline V CDR1 and CDR2: MGHRA, YSYEKL. Between the trimmed V and J ends, which lost 0 bases and 2 bases, there was a span of 7 bases. The CDR3 has 15 amino acids. CDR3 region: CASSQEGATNEKLFF. The CDR3 DNA reads TGCGCCAGCAGCCAAGAGGGGGCGACTAATGAAAAACTGTTTTTT.

V and J are TRBV28 and TRBJ1-2; D gene uncertain. CDR3 length equals 14 residues. V was shortened by 2 bases and J by 8 bases, with 15 bases between the two germline ends. Germline V gene data show CDR1 as MDHEN and CDR2 as SYDVKM. CDR3: CASSLLGGLRGYTF. The CDR3 DNA is TGTGCCAGCAGTTTACTCGGAGGGCTACGGGGCTACACCTTC.

This clone has just one count. The chain joins TRBV3-1 (or the pseudogene TRBV3-2) to TRBJ2-7, with 10 bases lining up with TRBD1. The V gene's germline CDR1 is LGHDT and CDR2 YNNKEL (reference sequence). The CDR3 contains 16 residues. J gave up 6 bases and V 1 base, and 9 bases lay outside the gene matches. The CDR3 DNA reads TGTGCCAGCAGCCAAGTAATCGGGACAGGGGTGGGCGAGCAGTACTTC. Amino acids: CASSQVIGTGVGEQYF.

The chain uses TRBV11-3 and TRBJ2-1; 10 bases are a match to TRBD1. The CDR3 is 16 amino acids. V was clipped by 5 bases and J by 4 bases; unmatched bases: 8. Germline V CDR1 and CDR2: SGHNT, YENEEA. The CDR3 loop reads CASSIRDRGPYNEQFF. In nucleotides, the CDR3 is TGTGCCAGCAGCATCCGGGACAGGGGCCCTTACAATGAGCAGTTCTTC.

The gene calls are TRBV5-1 and TRBJ2-7; tentative D call: TRBD2 (6 bases). The CDR3 is 12 amino acids. Trimming removed 4 bases at V and 2 bases at J, with 7 bases between. Germline V CDR1 and CDR2: SGHRS, YFSETQ. The DNA of the CDR3 is TGCGCCAGCAGCGCGGGACCCTACGAGCAGTACTTC. Translating it yields CASSAGPYEQYF.

V and J are TRBV6-2 or TRBV6-3 and TRBJ1-3; no firm D call. Germline lookup yields CDR1 MNHEY and CDR2 SVGEGT. V was cut by 4 bases and J by 8 bases, with 9 bases left in between. The CDR3 runs 12 residues. In nucleotides, the CDR3 is TGTGCCAGCAGTTCACGGACTTACACCATATATTTT. It yields the protein CASSSRTYTIYF.

The chain has TRBV3-1 (or the pseudogene TRBV3-2) and TRBJ1-5, with 7 bases identical to TRBD1. After removal of 4 bases from V and 3 bases from J, the junction contained 3 bases not matched to a gene. The CDR3 has 14 residues. Germline loops: CDR1 LGHDT, CDR2 YNNKEL (reference sequence). CDR3 sequence: CASSPGTVNQPQHF. The DNA of the CDR3 is TGTGCCAGCAGCCCCGGGACAGTCAATCAGCCCCAGCATTTT.

CDR3 in amino acids: CASSLFGGGNEKLFF. DNA for the CDR3: TGCGCCAGCAGCTTGTTCGGCGGTGGGAATGAAAAACTGTTTTTT. The chain combines TRBV5-1 with TRBJ1-4; no clear D gene. Looked up from germline, CDR1 is SGHRS and CDR2 is YFSETQ. CDR3 length: 15 residues. Trimming took off 1 base at V and 5 bases at J, with 12 bases between the two ends.